These T cell receptor beta chains were read from a single sample in a study of shared clonotypes between healthy human individuals. Here immunoSEQ multiplex PCR was the method, and the copy in TCRdb shows in-frame clones only, minus some. The sample has approximately 2.1 million clones, roughly 93% seen once. Material for sequencing was naive CD4+ T cells from PBMCs. All receptors come from a man between 18 and 29 years old in good health. Some clones in this sample may be carry-over from other donors' samples. Both conserved end residues are part of each CDR3. A D gene is named only where the DNA matches it firmly. Some rows have no size entry. The others give once, few or many, or a class for an expanded clone.

>TRBV7-9|TRBD1|-|TRBJ2-6
TGTGCCAGCAGGATTACAGGGGACGGGGCCAACGTCCTGACTTTC
CASRITGDGANVLTF
>TRBV7-9|-|-|TRBJ2-7
TGTGCCAGCAGCCCCGTCAATACCTACGAGCAGTACTTC
CASSPVNTYEQYF
>TRBV20-1|TRBD2|-|TRBJ2-7
TGCAGTGCCACGGGGGGTGAGCAGTACTTC
CSATGGEQYF
>TRBV6-5|TRBD2|-|TRBJ2-7
TGTGCCAGCAGTACCCTAGCGGGAGACTCCGAGCAGTACTTC
CASSTLAGDSEQYF
>TRBV7-2|-|once|TRBJ2-7
TGTGCCAGCAGCCCACCCAATCTACGGAAGCAGTACTTC
CASSPPNLRKQYF
>TRBV20-1|-|-|TRBJ1-1
TGCAGCGCTCGCGGGAACACTGAAGCTTTCTTT
CSARGNTEAFF
>TRBV6-1|-|-|TRBJ1-5
TGTGCCAGCAGTGGAGGAGAACATTGGCCCCAGCATTTT
CASSGGEHWPQHF
>TRBV5-1|-|-|TRBJ2-5
TGCGCCAGCAGCTTAAACCCCGGAGAGACCCAGTACTTC
CASSLNPGETQYF
>TRBV27|-|-|TRBJ2-7
TGTGCCAGCAGTTTAAGCAGGGGATTGTCCTACGAGCAGTACTTC
CASSLSRGLSYEQYF
>TRBV28|-|-|TRBJ1-1
TGTGCCAGTGGCCGGGACGCACGGAACACTGAAGCTTTCTTT
CASGRDARNTEAFF
>TRBV5-6|-|-|TRBJ1-1
TGTGCCAGCAGCTTCAGTGAACAGGGAGCTTTCTTT
CASSFSEQGAFF
>TRBV6-5|-|-|TRBJ2-1
TGTGCCAGCAGTTCAAGGACGGCGGTGGGCTACAATGAGCAGTTCTTC
CASSSRTAVGYNEQFF
>TRBV27|-|-|TRBJ2-1
TGTGCCAGCAGTTTATGGGGATACAATGAGCAGTTCTTC
CASSLWGYNEQFF